The 5 T cell receptor beta chains given below trace back to one sample, sequenced in a study of T cells in Graves' hyperthyroidism and ophthalmopathy. RNA transcripts provided the source from which TCR beta CDR3 regions were amplified. TCR CDR3 regions were first amplified by RT-PCR with HTBI primers. TCRdb reanalysed the multiplex PCR reads using MiXCR and keeps one entry per CDR3 protein. This sample yields about 100,000 distinct CDR3 sequences, of which approximately 16% are seen a single time; 42% belongs to the top ten. Material for sequencing was blood. These receptors were collected from a woman aged 45 to 65 with Graves' hyperthyroidism.

The chain links TRBV27 to TRBJ1-1; TRBD1 agrees at 7 bases. Trimming took 3 bases from V and 1 from J; bases not matched to a gene: 2. The CDR3 contains 14 residues. The germline gives CDR1 MNHEY, CDR2 SMNVEV (reference sequence). The chain's CDR3 is CASSFGQANTEAFF. The CDR3 region has the DNA TGTGCCAGCAGTTTCGGACAGGCGAACACTGAAGCTTTCTTT.

There are a few counts of this clonotype. V and J are TRBV7-9 and TRBJ1-5; weak D call: TRBD1 (5 bases). Germline CDR1 reads SEHNR; CDR2 reads FQNEAQ (reference sequence). The germline V and J ends were trimmed by 5 bases and 4 bases, with 12 bases remaining between them. The CDR3 contains 14 residues. CDR3 region: CASSREGANQPQHF. The DNA of the CDR3 is TGTGCCAGCAGCCGAGAAGGGGCAAATCAGCCCCAGCATTTT. The whole variable domain, filled in from reference TRBV7-9 and TRBJ1-5, reads DTGVSQNPRHKITKRGQNVTFRCDPISEHNRLYWYRQTLGQGPEFLTYFQNEAQLEKSRLLSDRFSAERPKGSFSTLEIQRTEQGDSAMYLCASSREGANQPQHFGDGTRLSIL.

This clonotype was seen repeatedly, ten times or more. V gene TRBV7-3 combines with J gene TRBJ2-1; D might be TRBD2 (6 bases). Germline lookup yields CDR1 SGHTA and CDR2 FQGTGA. This CDR3 has 17 amino acids. V lost 6 bases, J lost 5 bases, and 23 bases lay in between. DNA of the CDR3: TGTGCCAGCAGGCTTAAAGAGTTAGCTAGCGTCAACAATGAGCAGTTCTTC. Its translation is CASRLKELASVNNEQFF.

This clonotype was counted many times. The V gene is TRBV30, the J gene TRBJ2-2; D may be TRBD2 (6 bases). Germline values: CDR1 GTSNPN, CDR2 SVGIG (reference sequence). With 5 bases removed from V and 4 bases from J, the gap between germline ends came to 17 bases. There are 15 residues in the CDR3. The CDR3: CAWVPRAGRTGELFF. The CDR3 DNA sequence: TGTGCCTGGGTCCCTAGGGCGGGGCGCACCGGGGAGCTGTTTTTT.

Only a few counts were recorded for this clonotype. A much larger clone lies a single base off, so this may be a read error. The chain couples TRBV2 to TRBJ1-1; D unresolved. The CDR3 contains 12 residues. Germline loops: CDR1 SNHLY, CDR2 FYNNEI. The CDR3 loop is CASSEAGVEVFF. CDR3 in DNA: TGTGCCAGCAGTGAAGCCGGGGTTGAAGTTTTCTTT.